The present T cell receptor (beta chain) was sequenced within a study of T cell repertoires in cytomegalovirus infection. Study in general: Matching HLA type and CMV infection were both indicated by public TCR beta signatures. Findings and caveats of the study: CMV-specific HLA-C-restricted TCR beta clonotypes dominated the ex vivo response. Accumulated public TCR beta family frequency recognized individuals carrying CMV together with the relevant HLA.

For this clonotype: What it binds is unknown.

TCRdb analysed the reads with MiXCR anew, one entry per CDR3 protein. This repertoire shows some 680,000 distinct CDR3 sequences, about a third found once; its top ten account for around 3%. The ends were cut back, 4 bases at V and 8 bases at J, with 15 bases in the middle. Germline V gives CDR1 SGDLS, CDR2 YYNGEE. CDR3 size: 14 residues. This clonotype was sampled from a human donor in good health (CMV status not recorded). Some clones in this sample may be carry-over from other donors' samples. This chain uses TRBV9 with TRBJ1-4; no reliable D call. Sequenced: PBMCs. The CDR3 nucleotides are TGTGCCAGCAGCCACGCCACGGGAGACGAAAAACTGTTTTTT. This gives the protein CASSHATGDEKLFF. The whole variable domain, filled in from reference TRBV9 and TRBJ1-4, reads DSGVTQTPKHLITATGQRVTLRCSPRSGDLSVYWYQQSLDQGLQFLIQYYNGEERAKGNILERFSAQQFPDLHSELNLSSLELGDSALYFCASSHATGDEKLFFGSGTQLSVL.